This T cell receptor beta chain stems from a study of T cell clones after liver transplantation. Turning to the study itself: Samples came pre-transplant, pre-randomization before withdrawal, and post-randomization after withdrawal ended.

Looked up from germline, CDR1 is SGHAT and CDR2 is FQNNGV. There are 14 residues in the CDR3. Trimming pared 1 base from V and 2 bases from J, leaving 7 bases between. Only in-frame clones appear in the TCRdb table, and some are missing; sequencing was by immunoSEQ multiplex PCR. The table includes 45,000 to 55,000 clones, roughly 84% detected once. Study-level points and caveats: In a couple of subjects, few donor cells limited the measurable donor-reactive repertoire. Rather than being deleted, graft donor-reactive T cells may have moved into the graft.

Details on this clone: The antigen is not known.

The sequence derives from a human donor who received a liver transplant. The chain couples TRBV11-2 to TRBJ2-3, with D unresolved. Sequencing was performed on CD4+ T cells from blood, taken before liver transplant. The CDR3 loop reads CASSLGRTTDTQYF. The CDR3 DNA is TGTGCCAGCAGCTTAGGGAGAACCACAGATACGCAGTATTTT.